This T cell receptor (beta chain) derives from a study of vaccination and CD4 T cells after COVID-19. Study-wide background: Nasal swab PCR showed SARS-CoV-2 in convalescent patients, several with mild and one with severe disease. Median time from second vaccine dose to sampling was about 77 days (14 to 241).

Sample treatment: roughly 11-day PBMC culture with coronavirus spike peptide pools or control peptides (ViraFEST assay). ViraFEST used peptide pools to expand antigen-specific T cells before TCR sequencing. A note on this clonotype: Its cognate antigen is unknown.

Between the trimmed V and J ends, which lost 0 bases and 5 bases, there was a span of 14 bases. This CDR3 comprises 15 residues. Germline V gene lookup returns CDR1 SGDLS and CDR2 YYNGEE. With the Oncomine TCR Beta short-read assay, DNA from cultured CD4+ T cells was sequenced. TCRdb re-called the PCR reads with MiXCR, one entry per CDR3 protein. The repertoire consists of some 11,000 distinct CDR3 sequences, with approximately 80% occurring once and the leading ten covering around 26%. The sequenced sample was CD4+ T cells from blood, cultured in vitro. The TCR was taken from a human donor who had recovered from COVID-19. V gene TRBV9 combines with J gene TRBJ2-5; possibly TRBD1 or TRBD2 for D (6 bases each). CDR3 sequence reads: CASSVAGGLVETQYF. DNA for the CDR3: TGTGCCAGCAGCGTAGCTGGGGGGCTGGTGGAGACCCAGTACTTC.